The 19 T cell receptor beta chains listed next were all sequenced from one sample in a study of spatial heterogeneity in lung cancer. From the 5' RACE reads, TCRdb called clonotypes with MiXCR, one entry per CDR3 protein. The repertoire holds about 11,000 distinct CDR3 sequences, with 3% to 4% as singletons. The time point denotes: sample taken at primary tumor resection. The input material, whole RNA from tumor, nontumor lung or frozen PBMC, was sequenced unsorted. The sequenced sample was PBMCs, obtained at surgery. The receptors here all came from a female donor with early-stage non-small cell lung cancer.

This clonotype appeared a few times. The library was designed around alpha chains, so this beta chain is a stray read whose abundance carries little weight. The rearrangement links TRBV4-3 to TRBJ2-5; TRBD2 matches at 13 bases. The CDR3 sequence is 16 residues long. V lost 4 bases and J lost 5; bases outside the gene matches: 7. CDR1 LGHNA and CDR2 YSLEER come from the germline V gene. Here the CDR3 reads CASSLRTSGSGETQYF. CDR3 sequence (DNA): TGCGCCAGCAGCCTCCGGACTAGCGGGAGTGGTGAGACCCAGTACTTC.

This clonotype was observed many times. Since it is a stray read in a library aimed at alpha chains, this beta chain has a size that is not meaningful. The chain links TRBV28 to TRBJ2-1; D might be TRBD2 (6 bases). Trimming removed 6 bases at V and 1 base at J, with 13 bases between. This CDR3 comprises 15 residues. Germline V gives CDR1 MDHEN, CDR2 SYDVKM. CDR3 protein: CASREGTESYNEQFF. CDR3 coding DNA: TGTGCCAGCAGAGAGGGGACTGAATCCTACAATGAGCAGTTCTTC.

Concerning this clonotype itself: Since it is a stray read in a library aimed at alpha chains, this beta chain has a size that is not meaningful. CDR3 sequence: CASSLRVGTSGASSTDTQYF. CDR3 coding DNA: TGTGCCAGCAGTTTAAGGGTCGGGACTAGCGGGGCATCTAGCACAGATACGCAGTATTTT. V is TRBV12-3 or TRBV12-4 and J is TRBJ2-3; 13 bases line up with TRBD2. This CDR3 is 20 amino acids long. Trimming at V came to 2 bases and at J to 0 bases, leaving 11 bases not matched to a gene.

Only a few counts were recorded for this clonotype. The size of this beta chain means little, since it is a stray read in a library made for alpha chains. This chain connects TRBV2 to TRBJ1-1, with 12 nucleotides matching TRBD1. V was clipped by 10 bases and J by 1 base; unmatched bases: 4. CDR1 SNHLY and CDR2 FYNNEI come from the germline V gene. This CDR3 is 14 amino acids long. The CDR3, as DNA: TGTGCCACGGGACAGGGGGCGAAGAACACTGAAGCTTTCTTT. Protein sequence: CATGQGAKNTEAFF.

This clonotype was observed a few times. This beta chain is a stray sequence in a library constructed for alpha chains; its clone size is not meaningful. The chain carries TRBV5-4 and TRBJ2-5; D gene uncertain. V lost 4 bases to trimming and J lost 4 bases, with 14 bases between them. From germline, CDR1 is SGHNT and CDR2 YYREEE (reference sequence). The CDR3 runs 14 residues. CDR3 in DNA: TGTGCCAGCAGCCAGGACCTCGGTGGAGAGACCCAGTACTTC. Protein product: CASSQDLGGETQYF.

This clonotype was detected ten times or more. In a library made to pick up alpha chains, this beta chain is a stray read with a size that means little. The V gene is TRBV6-6, the J gene TRBJ2-5; 15 nucleotides align to TRBD2. CDR3 length equals 15 residues. V lost 5 bases, J lost 5 bases, and 3 bases stayed unmatched. CDR1 is MNHNY, CDR2 SVGAGI, per germline (reference sequence). Here the CDR3 DNA reads TGTGCCAGCAGTGGAGGACTAGCGGGAGGGGAGACCCAGTACTTC. It codes for CASSGGLAGGETQYF.

This clonotype has a count of ten or more. This beta chain appears as a stray read in a library generated for alpha chains; its size is not informative. The V gene is TRBV28, the J gene TRBJ2-7; TRBD1 matches at 8 bases. The germline V gene has CDR1 MDHEN and CDR2 SYDVKM. The trim removed 3 bases at V and 4 bases at J, leaving 5 bases unmatched. This CDR3 spans 14 amino acids. This CDR3 reads CASSFGTGAYEQYF. In DNA form, the CDR3 reads TGTGCCAGCAGTTTCGGGACAGGAGCGTACGAGCAGTACTTC.

In this sample, this clonotype turned up many times. Little can be read into the size of this beta chain, an off-target read in a library designed for alpha chains. The chain is built from TRBV5-4 and TRBJ2-7, with 14 bases that match TRBD2. This CDR3 contains 16 residues. V was pared by 4 bases and J by 2 bases, with 5 bases of the junction left unmatched. Germline loops: CDR1 SGHNT, CDR2 YYREEE (reference sequence). The CDR3 region is CASSRGTSGSPYEQYF. CDR3 nucleotide sequence: TGTGCCAGCAGCCGAGGGACTAGCGGGAGTCCCTACGAGCAGTACTTC.

In this sample, this clonotype turned up many times. Being off target in a library aimed at alpha chains, this beta chain has a size of little meaning. The CDR3 DNA reads as TGTGCCAGCAGGTCACACTCTGGGGCCAACGTCCTGACTTTC. This gives the protein CASRSHSGANVLTF. J is TRBJ2-6 and V is TRBV28; no clear D. The CDR3 has 14 amino acids. Trimming shortened V by 6 bases and J by 0 bases, and 6 bases separated the two germline ends. Germline CDR1 reads MDHEN; CDR2 reads SYDVKM.

This clonotype was seen repeatedly, ten times or more. Because this beta chain is a stray read in a library intended to capture alpha chains, its abundance should not be given much weight. This rearrangement joins TRBV7-2 to TRBJ2-1; no definite D call. Germline V gene data show CDR1 as SGHTA and CDR2 as FQGNSA. The CDR3 has 13 residues. The ends were cut back, 3 bases at V and 6 bases at J, with 9 bases in the middle. CDR3 in DNA: TGTGCCAGCAGCTTGGGAAGGTCCAATGAGCAGTTCTTC. It yields the protein CASSLGRSNEQFF.

This clonotype was observed many times. For a library built for alpha chains, this beta chain is a stray read; little rests on its size. This chain connects TRBV9 to TRBJ2-1, with a tentative D call TRBD1 (6 bases). V lost 0 bases and J 4 bases, leaving 14 bases between the germline ends. Looked up from germline, CDR1 is SGDLS and CDR2 is YYNGEE. The CDR3 sequence is 16 residues long. This CDR3 reads CASSVGDTSFYNEQFF. Here the CDR3 DNA reads TGTGCCAGCAGCGTAGGGGACACAAGTTTTTACAATGAGCAGTTCTTC. The entire variable domain, with the rest obtained from reference TRBV9 and TRBJ2-1, is as follows: DSGVTQTPKHLITATGQRVTLRCSPRSGDLSVYWYQQSLDQGLQFLIQYYNGEERAKGNILERFSAQQFPDLHSELNLSSLELGDSALYFCASSVGDTSFYNEQFFGPGTRLTVL.

Many counts were recorded for this clonotype. This beta chain represents an off-target read in a library built for alpha chains; its size is of limited meaning. The chain has TRBV9 and TRBJ1-4; 7 bases line up with TRBD1. This CDR3 comprises 15 residues. Losses at the gene ends were 2 bases for V and 4 bases for J; bases not matched to a gene: 5. Germline V lookup: CDR1 SGDLS, CDR2 YYNGEE. CDR3 amino acids: CASSVQTGLNEKLFF. The CDR3 DNA follows: TGTGCCAGCAGCGTTCAGACAGGGCTTAATGAAAAACTGTTTTTT.

This clonotype has a count of ten or more. This beta chain is an off-target read within a library intended for alpha chains, so its frequency means little. The chain joins TRBV7-2 to TRBJ2-3; D is perhaps TRBD1 (6 bases). The CDR3 has 18 amino acids. The V and J ends lost 5 bases and 4 bases respectively, with 25 bases between them. Germline V lookup: CDR1 SGHTA, CDR2 FQGNSA. CDR3 loop: CASSGRGGRRSGADTQYF. CDR3 bases: TGTGCCAGCAGCGGACGAGGGGGACGACGATCTGGGGCAGATACGCAGTATTTT. Full variable domain (remainder filled in from reference TRBV7-2 and TRBJ2-3): GAGVSQSPSNKVTEKGKDVELRCDPISGHTALYWYRQSLGQGLEFLIYFQGNSAPDKSGLPSDRFSAERTGGSVSTLTIQRTQQEDSAVYLCASSGRGGRRSGADTQYFGPGTRLTVL.

Ten or more counts support this clonotype. Within a library made for alpha chains, this beta chain is off target, and its count is uninformative. The rearrangement links TRBV10-3 to TRBJ2-3, with TRBD2 identical over 11 bases. The CDR3 sequence is 15 residues long. Germline CDR1 is ENHRY and CDR2 is SYGVKD. Unmatched junction bases numbered 10, after V lost 11 bases and J lost 3 bases. CDR3 sequence reads: CAAIAGGPSTDTQYF. The DNA of the CDR3 is TGTGCCGCCATAGCGGGAGGGCCGTCAACAGATACGCAGTATTTT.

Ten or more counts support this clonotype. Found in a library prepared for alpha chains, this beta chain is an off-target read, and its abundance has little meaning. This chain connects TRBV7-2 to TRBJ2-2; D gene unclear. The germline V gene has CDR1 SGHTA and CDR2 FQGNSA. The CDR3 is 13 residues long. V dropped 3 bases and J dropped 6 bases, with 8 bases sitting between them. The CDR3 DNA reads TGTGCCAGCAGCTTGGATGGCGCCGGGGAGCTGTTTTTT. This gives the protein CASSLDGAGELFF.

This clonotype was detected ten times or more. This beta chain represents an off-target read in a library built for alpha chains; its size is of limited meaning. This chain uses TRBV7-2 with TRBJ1-4; D not resolved. Germline V gives CDR1 SGHTA, CDR2 FQGNSA. V was pared by 1 base and J by 6 bases, with 9 bases between. The CDR3 is made up of 14 amino acids. The CDR3, as DNA: TGTGCCAGCAGCTTAGGGGGTCCAGATGAAAAACTGTTTTTT. Translation: CASSLGGPDEKLFF.

About this clonotype itself: This beta chain is off target for a library built for alpha chains, so its abundance means little. CDR3: CASSGPRGGVSYEQYF. In DNA, the CDR3 is TGTGCCAGCAGTGGGCCCCGGGGAGGGGTTAGCTACGAGCAGTACTTC. This chain joins TRBV28 and TRBJ2-7; 7 bases match TRBD2. The CDR3 length is 16 residues. Trimming at V came to 5 bases and at J to 3 bases, leaving 13 bases not matched to a gene. Germline CDR1 MDHEN, CDR2 SYDVKM.

This clonotype was recorded many times. This beta chain is an unintended read in a library built for alpha chains; its size means little. CDR3 loop: CASRSDSANVLTF. In DNA, the CDR3 is TGTGCCAGCAGATCGGACTCGGCCAACGTCCTGACTTTC. The rearrangement links TRBV5-4 to TRBJ2-6, with D possibly matching TRBD2 (5 bases). V was pared by 5 bases and J by 6 bases, with 9 bases between. CDR1 SGHNT and CDR2 YYREEE come from the germline V gene (reference sequence). The CDR3 has 13 amino acids.

The sample holds many counts of this clonotype. This beta chain lies outside the target of a library built for alpha chains; its clone size means little. The genes are TRBV7-2 and TRBJ1-4; D perhaps matches TRBD1 (5 bases). Trimming removed 4 bases at V and 1 base at J, with 19 bases between. The germline V gene encodes CDR1 SGHTA and CDR2 FQGNSA. The CDR3 runs to 18 residues. This chain's CDR3 is CASSSRTVGGLTNEKLFF. The CDR3, as DNA: TGTGCCAGCAGCTCCCGGACGGTGGGGGGGTTAACTAATGAAAAACTGTTTTTT.